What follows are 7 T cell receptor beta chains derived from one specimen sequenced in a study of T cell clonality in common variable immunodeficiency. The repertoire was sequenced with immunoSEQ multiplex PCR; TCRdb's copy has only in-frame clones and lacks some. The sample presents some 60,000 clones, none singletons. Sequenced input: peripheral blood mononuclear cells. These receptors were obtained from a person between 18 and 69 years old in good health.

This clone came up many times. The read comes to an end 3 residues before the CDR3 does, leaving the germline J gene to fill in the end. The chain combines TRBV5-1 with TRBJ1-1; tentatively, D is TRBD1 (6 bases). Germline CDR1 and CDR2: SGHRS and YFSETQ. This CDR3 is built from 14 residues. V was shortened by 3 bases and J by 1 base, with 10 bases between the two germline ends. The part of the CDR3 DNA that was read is TGCGCCAGCAGCTCTAACAGGGAGAACACTGAA. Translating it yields CASSSNRENTE. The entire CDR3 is CASSSNRENTEAFF.

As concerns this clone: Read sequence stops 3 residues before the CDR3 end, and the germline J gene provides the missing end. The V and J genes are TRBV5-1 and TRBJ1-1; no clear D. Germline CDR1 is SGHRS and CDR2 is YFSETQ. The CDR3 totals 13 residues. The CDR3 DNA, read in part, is TGCGCCAGCAGCTTGGTCCCGGCGGGCGAA. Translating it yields CASSLVPAGE. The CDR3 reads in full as CASSLVPAGEAFF.

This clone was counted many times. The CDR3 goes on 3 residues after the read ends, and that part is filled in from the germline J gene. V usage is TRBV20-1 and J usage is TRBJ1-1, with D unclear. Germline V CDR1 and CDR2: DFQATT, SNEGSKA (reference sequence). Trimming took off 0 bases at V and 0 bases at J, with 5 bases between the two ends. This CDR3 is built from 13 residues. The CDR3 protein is CSAREEVNTEAFF. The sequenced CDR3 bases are TGCAGTGCTAGAGAAGAGGTGAACACTGAA.

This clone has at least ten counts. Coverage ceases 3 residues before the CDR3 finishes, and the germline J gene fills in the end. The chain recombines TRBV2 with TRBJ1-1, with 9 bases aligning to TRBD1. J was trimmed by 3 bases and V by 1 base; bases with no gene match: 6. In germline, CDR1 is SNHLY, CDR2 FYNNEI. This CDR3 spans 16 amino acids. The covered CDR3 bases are TGTGCCAGCAGTGAAGGGACAGGGGTTGATCACACTGAA. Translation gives CASSEGTGVDHTE. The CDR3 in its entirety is CASSEGTGVDHTEAFF.

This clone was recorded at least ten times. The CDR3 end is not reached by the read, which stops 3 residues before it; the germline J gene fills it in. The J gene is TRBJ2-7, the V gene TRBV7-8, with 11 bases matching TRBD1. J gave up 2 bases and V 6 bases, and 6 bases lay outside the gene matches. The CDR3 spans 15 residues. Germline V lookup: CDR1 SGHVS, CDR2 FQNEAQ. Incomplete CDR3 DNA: TGTGCCAGCAGAGAGGACAGGGGGCCCACCTACGAG. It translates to CASREDRGPTYE. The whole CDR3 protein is CASREDRGPTYEQYF.

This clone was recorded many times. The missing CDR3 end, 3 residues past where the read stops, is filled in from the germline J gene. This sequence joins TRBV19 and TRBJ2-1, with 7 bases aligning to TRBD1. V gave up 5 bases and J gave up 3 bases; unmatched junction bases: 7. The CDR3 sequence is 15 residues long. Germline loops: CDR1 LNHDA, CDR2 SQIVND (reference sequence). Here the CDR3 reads CASSAEQGRYNEQFF. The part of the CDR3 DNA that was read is TGTGCCAGTAGTGCAGAACAGGGGCGCTACAATGAG. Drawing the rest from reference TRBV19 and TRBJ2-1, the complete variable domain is DGGITQSPKYLFRKEGQNVTLSCEQNLNHDAMYWYRQDPGQGLRLIYYSQIVNDFQKGDIAEGYSVSREKKESFPLTVTSAQKNPTAFYLCASSAEQGRYNEQFFGPGTRLTVL.

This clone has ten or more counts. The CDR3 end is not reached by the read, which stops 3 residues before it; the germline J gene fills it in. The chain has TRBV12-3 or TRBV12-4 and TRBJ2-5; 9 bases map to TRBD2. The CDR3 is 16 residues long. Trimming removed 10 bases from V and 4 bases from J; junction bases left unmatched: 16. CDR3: CATTWMEREEGETQYF. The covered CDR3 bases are TGTGCCACTACGTGGATGGAGCGGGAGGAAGGAGAGACC.